The T cell receptor (beta chain) described here comes from a study of CD8+CD57+ T cells in acquired aplastic anemia. V dropped 7 bases and J dropped 6; count of bases not matched to a gene: 8. The CDR3 is 14 residues long. Germline V gene data show CDR1 as MNHEY and CDR2 as SVGEGT. Genomic DNA, serving as template, underwent TCR beta VDJ and CDR3 profiling. TCRdb recomputed calls from the reads with MiXCR, one row per CDR3 protein. The table includes approximately 180,000 distinct CDR3 sequences, 47% detected once. This clonotype was observed many times. All sequencing subjects had displayed CD8+CD57+ cell expansion on flow cytometry.

The sequence was obtained from a human donor with aplastic anemia. Sequencing used sorted CD4+, CD8+, or CD8+CD57+ T cells (not recorded which) from PBMCs. The chain couples TRBV6-2 or TRBV6-3 to TRBJ2-1, with 8 bases aligning to TRBD2. The CDR3 nucleotides read TGTGCCAGCACCGAGACTAGCGTCACCAATGAGCAGTTCTTC. Translation: CASTETSVTNEQFF.